These T cell receptor beta chains were read from a single sample in a study of cytomegalovirus exposure and HLA in healthy donors. The assay was immunoSEQ multiplex PCR, and TCRdb's table has in-frame clones only and misses some. Seen here are 100,000 to 150,000 clones, about 90% observed once, and the top ten hold 1.5% to 2%. What was sequenced was PBMCs. Receptors originate from a young woman in good health and CMV-seronegative. The CDR3 runs from the conserved cysteine through the conserved F or W. A D gene is named only where the DNA matches it firmly. Part of the rows lack a size; the others show once, few, many or a class for expanded clones.

TRBJ2-7,TRBV15,TRBD1,.,TGTGCCACCAGCAACCCCGACAGGGAGTACGAGCAGTACTTC,CATSNPDREYEQYF
TRBJ2-5,TRBV30,.,.,TGTGCCTGGAGTGCCCGTTGGCGGGTACAAGAGACCCAGTACTTC,CAWSARWRVQETQYF
TRBJ2-7,TRBV6-6,TRBD2,.,TGTGCCAGCAGTTCCCAAGCGGGAGGGCCCCACGAGCAGTACTTC,CASSSQAGGPHEQYF
TRBJ2-1,TRBV27,.,few,TGTGCCAGCAGATGGGACTCGATGATTTACAATGAGCAGTTCTTC,CASRWDSMIYNEQFF
TRBJ1-2,TRBV5-1,.,.,TGCGCCAGCAGCTTGGCAGGGAACATCGATGGCTACACCTTC,CASSLAGNIDGYTF
TRBJ2-5,TRBV18,.,.,TGTGCCAGCTCACTGGCTAGAAGTCTCGTGGAGACCCAGTACTTC,CASSLARSLVETQYF
TRBJ2-7,TRBV11-2,.,.,TGTGCCAGCAGCTTGGGCAGGGCAGGGCTAGAAACTATGTACGAGCAGTACTTC,CASSLGRAGLETMYEQYF
TRBJ2-5,TRBV5-1,TRBD2,.,TGCGCCAGCAGTCGTCTAGCGGGAGGTCAGGAGACCCAGTACTTC,CASSRLAGGQETQYF
TRBJ2-7,TRBV14,TRBD2,.,TGTGCCAGCAGCCGAGGACTAGCGGGAGCAGGTGCCTACGAGCAGTACTTC,CASSRGLAGAGAYEQYF
TRBJ1-1,TRBV6-5,.,once,TGTGCCAGCTCTCGACAGTTGAACACTGAAGCTTTCTTT,CASSRQLNTEAFF
TRBJ2-7,TRBV4-2,.,.,TGTGCCAGCAGCCAAGAAAGGCAGGGGAATCACGAGCAGTACTTC,CASSQERQGNHEQYF
TRBJ2-1,TRBV7-2,.,.,TGTGCCAGCAGCTTACTCATCGGGAAGGCGTACAATGAGCAGTTCTTC,CASSLLIGKAYNEQFF
TRBJ1-1,TRBV7-9,.,.,TGTGCCAGCAGCTTAGCGACGACAAGGGAGGGAAACACTGAAGCTTTCTTT,CASSLATTREGNTEAFF
TRBJ1-5,TRBV19,.,.,TGTGCCAGTAGTATTCAGTCCAATCAGCCCCAGCATTTT,CASSIQSNQPQHF
TRBJ2-3,TRBV4-1,.,.,TGCGCCAGCAGCCAAGATCGGGGGGCCGCAGATACGCAGTATTTT,CASSQDRGAADTQYF
TRBJ2-7,TRBV5-4,.,.,TGTGCCAGCAGCCGCCGAGGTTACGAGCAGTACTTC,CASSRRGYEQYF
TRBJ2-1,TRBV4-1,.,.,TGCGCCAGCAGCCTTAGCGCGGGACTCGAGCAGTTCTTC,CASSLSAGLEQFF
TRBJ2-3,TRBV7-3,.,.,TGTGCCAGCAGCCCCCCTACAGTAACTAGCACAGATACGCAGTATTTT,CASSPPTVTSTDTQYF
TRBJ2-7,TRBV5-6,.,.,TGTGCCAGCAGCTTCACGGGGGCCTACGAGCAGTACTTC,CASSFTGAYEQYF
TRBJ2-7,TRBV2,.,.,TGTGCCAGCAGTGAAGAGCAGGGAACCTACGAGCAGTACTTC,CASSEEQGTYEQYF
TRBJ1-1,TRBV4-1,.,.,TGCGCCAGCAGCCAAGATGGCGGGGGATCGAACACTGAAGCTTTCTTT,CASSQDGGGSNTEAFF
TRBJ2-7,TRBV19,.,.,TGTGCCAGTAGGGAGATAGGATACGAGCAGTACTTC,CASREIGYEQYF
TRBJ2-1,TRBV6-6,TRBD2,.,TGTGCCAGCAATAGCGGGGGGACCTACAATGAGCAGTTCTTC,CASNSGGTYNEQFF
TRBJ1-1,TRBV6-5,.,few,TGTGCCAGCAGCCCCCAGGAGGGGCTGTACACTGAAGCTTTCTTT,CASSPQEGLYTEAFF
TRBJ2-7,TRBV5-5,.,.,TGTGCCAGCAGCCCCTTGGCAGGGGCCTACGAGCAGTACTTC,CASSPLAGAYEQYF
TRBJ1-5,TRBV6-6,.,.,TGTGCCACCTGGGAGGGAACAAAAGCGAATCAGCCCCAGCATTTT,CATWEGTKANQPQHF
TRBJ2-1,TRBV9,.,.,TGTGCCAGCAGCGGCGGGACTTTTAAATACAATGAGCAGTTCTTC,CASSGGTFKYNEQFF
TRBJ1-5,TRBV28,.,.,TGTGCCAGCAGTTTATTGGGCTTGCCCCAGCATTTT,CASSLLGLPQHF
TRBJ2-4,TRBV9,.,.,TGTGCCAGCAGCGGTCAGGGCAACGGCAAAAACATTCAGTACTTC,CASSGQGNGKNIQYF
TRBJ1-2,TRBV5-6,.,.,TGTGCCAGCAGCTTCGCCGACAGCTATGGCTACACCTTC,CASSFADSYGYTF
TRBJ1-2,TRBV2,.,.,TGTGCCAGCAGTGAAAACAGGAACTATGGCTACACCTTC,CASSENRNYGYTF
TRBJ1-6,TRBV5-1,.,once,TGCGCCAGCAGCTTGGGAGCTCGGGAAGGGAATTCACCCCTCCACTTT,CASSLGAREGNSPLHF
TRBJ2-7,TRBV7-2,TRBD2,.,TGTGCCAGCAGCTTAGCGCCGGCTAGCGGGAGCTCCTACGAGCAGTACTTC,CASSLAPASGSSYEQYF
TRBJ2-3,TRBV2,.,.,TGTGCCAGCAGCCCCGCGGGGAACCGTGGGACAGATACGCAGTATTTT,CASSPAGNRGTDTQYF
TRBJ1-1,TRBV28,.,.,TGTGCCAGCACCCCGGGACATTTGAACACTGAAGCTTTCTTT,CASTPGHLNTEAFF
TRBJ2-5,TRBV7-9,.,once,TGTGCCAGCAGCTTTCCTATACAAGAGACCCAGTACTTC,CASSFPIQETQYF
TRBJ1-1,TRBV9,TRBD1,.,TGTGCCAGCAGCGCAGGAGCGATGGACAGGGACGTGACTTTCTTT,CASSAGAMDRDVTFF
TRBJ2-5,TRBV29-1,.,once,TGCAGCGTTGTACGGGGACAAGAGACCCAGTACTTC,CSVVRGQETQYF
TRBJ1-1,TRBV11-3,.,.,TGTGCCAGCAGCCCCGGGTCAGCCTCCAACACTGAAGCTTTCTTT,CASSPGSASNTEAFF
TRBJ2-6,TRBV7-2,TRBD2,.,TGTGCCAGCAGCTTAGGCGGGGGGGCTGGGGCCAACGTCCTGACTTTC,CASSLGGGAGANVLTF
TRBJ1-4,TRBV6-1,.,.,TGTGCCAGCAGTGAAGTGAACAGCACTCCTTGGAAACTGTTTTTT,CASSEVNSTPWKLFF
TRBJ2-7,TRBV11-3,.,.,TGTGCCAGCAGCGTCCAGGGGACCTACGAGCAGTACTTC,CASSVQGTYEQYF
TRBJ2-3,TRBV5-4,.,.,TGTGCCAGCAGCCCCGGACTGGAGAACACAGATACGCAGTATTTT,CASSPGLENTDTQYF
TRBJ1-5,TRBV19,TRBD1,.,TGTGCCAGTAGCAGCTCCACAGGGGCCAGATCGCCCCAGCATTTT,CASSSSTGARSPQHF
TRBJ2-2,TRBV4-1,TRBD2,once,TGCGCCAGCAGCCAAGGTGGACTAGCGGGGGGGCCGGGCACCGGGGAGCTGTTTTTT,CASSQGGLAGGPGTGELFF
TRBJ1-6,TRBV11-2,TRBD1,.,TGTGCCAGCAGCTTCGGGACAGGGAATTCACCCCTCCACTTT,CASSFGTGNSPLHF
TRBJ2-2,TRBV27,.,.,TGTGCCAGCAGTTTGAACCCGACAGTAAACACCGGGGAGCTGTTTTTT,CASSLNPTVNTGELFF
TRBJ1-2,TRBV19,TRBD1,.,TGTGCCAGTAGTATAGGCGACAGGGCCTATGGCTACACCTTC,CASSIGDRAYGYTF
TRBJ1-6,TRBV18,.,.,TGTGCCAGCTCACCACCAATGCCCGCAGGTGGATCACCCCTCCACTTT,CASSPPMPAGGSPLHF
TRBJ2-1,TRBV9,TRBD2,.,TGTGCCAGCAGCGTCGGAGCTAGCGGGAGCTACAATGAGCAGTTCTTC,CASSVGASGSYNEQFF
TRBJ1-1,TRBV18,.,.,TGTGCCAGCTCACCGCAGGGAAACTTGAACACTGAAGCTTTCTTT,CASSPQGNLNTEAFF
TRBJ2-2,TRBV2,.,.,TGTGCCAGCAGGTTATCCGGGGAGCTGTTTTTT,CASRLSGELFF